This TCR beta chain was sequenced during a study of cytomegalovirus exposure and HLA in healthy donors. Study background: The same platform as the approximately 670 first-cohort repertoires was used for the 120 validation repertoires, a later analysis reported. Study-level results: Subsequent analysis revealed that first-cohort TCR clusters tended to co-occur in the approximately 120 validation repertoires. The study designated about 180 TCR beta chains cytomegalovirus-associated. For most TCR sequences rarity was the rule, although some public TCRs occurred in many donors.

The V end lost 5 bases, the J end lost 4 bases, and 8 bases lay between the germline ends. CDR1 MNHEY and CDR2 SVGAGI come from the germline V gene. The CDR3 runs 12 residues. Method: immunoSEQ multiplex PCR; TCRdb's copy keeps in-frame clones and lacks some. The sample lists some 310,000 clones; roughly 88% were seen once. This clone is a singleton in its sample. Its antigen remains unknown. Sequenced material: PBMCs. This receptor was taken from a man aged 25-45 years in good health and CMV-seronegative. The J gene is TRBJ1-2, the V gene TRBV6-5, with D uncertain. DNA for the CDR3: TGTGCCAGCAGTGAGGCGGTCTATGGCTACACCTTC. As protein: CASSEAVYGYTF.